The T cell receptor beta chain under discussion was sequenced for a study of shared clonotypes between healthy human individuals. Study-wide results and limits: Clonotype sharing among donors, it was expected, would be affected by sequencing depth. Sampling included only blood; tissue repertoires likely differ.

The CDR3 spans 16 residues. Germline V CDR1 and CDR2: KGHSH, LQKENI. Caucasian adults living in Nashville, Tennessee, provided all samples. Memory CD4+ cells were the fraction left after CD45RA+ naive selection. This clone was seen only once. Its antigen is currently unknown. One junction end does not reproduce the germline sequence, and a read error may be involved. Clones were sequenced by immunoSEQ multiplex PCR, and TCRdb holds only the in-frame ones, with some missing. The sample records some 1 million clones, around 74% being singletons. The rearrangement joins TRBV18 to TRBJ1-3, with D hard to call. This clonotype was sampled from a man between 18 and 29 years old in good health. Sequenced material: memory CD4+ T cells sorted from blood. Stated subset: CD45RA-negative fraction. The CDR3 loop reads CASSPSLREGGNTIHF. CDR3 DNA: TGTGCCAGCTCACCCTCCCTACGGGAGGGAGGAAACACCATACATTTT. Full variable domain (outside the CDR3, taken from reference TRBV18 and TRBJ1-3): NAGVMQNPRHLVRRRGQEARLRCSPMKGHSHVYWYRQLPEEGLKFMVYLQKENIIDESGMPKERFSAEFPKEGPSILRIQQVVRGDSAAYFCASSPSLREGGNTIHFGEGSWLTVV.